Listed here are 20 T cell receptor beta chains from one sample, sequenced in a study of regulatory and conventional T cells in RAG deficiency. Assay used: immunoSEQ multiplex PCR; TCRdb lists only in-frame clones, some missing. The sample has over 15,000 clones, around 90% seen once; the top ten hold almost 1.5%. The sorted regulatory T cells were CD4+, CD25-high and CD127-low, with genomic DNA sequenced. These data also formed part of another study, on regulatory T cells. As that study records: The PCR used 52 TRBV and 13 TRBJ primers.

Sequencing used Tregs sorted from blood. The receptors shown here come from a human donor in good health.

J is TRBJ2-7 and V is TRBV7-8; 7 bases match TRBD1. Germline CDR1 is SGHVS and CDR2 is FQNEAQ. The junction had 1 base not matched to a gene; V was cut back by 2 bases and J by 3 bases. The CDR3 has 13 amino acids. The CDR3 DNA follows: TGTGCCAGCAGCTTATCAGGGGGCTACGAGCAGTACTTC. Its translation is CASSLSGGYEQYF.

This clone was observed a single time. The CDR3: CASSSLARGGETQYF. Here the CDR3 DNA reads TGTGCCAGCAGTTCGCTAGCGCGGGGGGGGGAGACCCAGTACTTC. V is TRBV6-6 and J is TRBJ2-5; TRBD2 aligns across 9 bases. The CDR3 runs to 15 residues. With 4 bases clipped from V and 5 bases from J, the junction kept 8 bases outside the gene matches. The V gene's germline CDR1 is MNHNY and CDR2 SVGAGI (reference sequence).

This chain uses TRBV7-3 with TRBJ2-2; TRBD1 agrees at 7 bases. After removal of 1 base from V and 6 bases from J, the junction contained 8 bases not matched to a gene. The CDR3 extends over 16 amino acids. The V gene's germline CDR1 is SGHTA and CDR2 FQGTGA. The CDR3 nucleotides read TGTGCCAGCAGCTTAAGAGGGGGCAATGGGGCCGGGGAGCTGTTTTTT. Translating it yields CASSLRGGNGAGELFF.

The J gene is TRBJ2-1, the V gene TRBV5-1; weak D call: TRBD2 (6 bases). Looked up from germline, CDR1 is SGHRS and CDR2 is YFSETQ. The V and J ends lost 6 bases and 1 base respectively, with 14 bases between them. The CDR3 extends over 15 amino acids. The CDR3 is CASTGERVSYNEQFF. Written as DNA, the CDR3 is TGCGCCAGCACGGGGGAAAGGGTATCCTACAATGAGCAGTTCTTC.

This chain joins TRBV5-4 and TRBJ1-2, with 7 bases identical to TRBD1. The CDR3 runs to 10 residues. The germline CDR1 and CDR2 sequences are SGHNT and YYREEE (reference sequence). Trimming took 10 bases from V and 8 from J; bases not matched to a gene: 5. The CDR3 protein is CAEGTVGYTF. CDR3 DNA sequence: TGTGCCGAAGGGACAGTCGGCTACACCTTC.

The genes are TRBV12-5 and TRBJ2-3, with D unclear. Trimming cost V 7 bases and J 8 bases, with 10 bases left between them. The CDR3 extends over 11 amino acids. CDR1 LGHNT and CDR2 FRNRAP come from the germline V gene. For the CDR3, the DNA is TGTGCTAGTGCCCTAGGGTCTACGCAGTATTTT. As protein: CASALGSTQYF.

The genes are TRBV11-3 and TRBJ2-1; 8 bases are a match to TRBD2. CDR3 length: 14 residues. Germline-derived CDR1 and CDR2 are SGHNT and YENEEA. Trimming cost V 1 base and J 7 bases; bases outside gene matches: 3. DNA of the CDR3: TGTGCCAGCAGCTTAGCGGGAGGGCCGAATGAGCAGTTCTTC. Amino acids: CASSLAGGPNEQFF.

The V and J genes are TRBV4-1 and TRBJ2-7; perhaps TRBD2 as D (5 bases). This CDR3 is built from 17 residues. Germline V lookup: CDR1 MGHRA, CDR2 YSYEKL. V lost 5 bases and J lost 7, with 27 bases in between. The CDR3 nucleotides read TGCGCCAGCAGCTCCCCCGCACAAGCGGACCCCCCTGAAGAGCAGTACTTC. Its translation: CASSSPAQADPPEEQYF.

The DNA of the CDR3 is TGTGCCTGGAGTGTGGGCCTAGCTTGGGAGACCCAGTACTTC. Translating gives CAWSVGLAWETQYF. This chain connects TRBV30 to TRBJ2-5, with a weak D call TRBD2 (5 bases). V was shortened by 0 bases and J by 5 bases, with 13 bases between the two germline ends. There are 14 residues in the CDR3. CDR1 GTSNPN and CDR2 SVGIG come from the germline V gene (reference sequence).

CDR3 in amino acids: CASKATRGGFF. DNA of the CDR3: TGTGCCAGCAAGGCGACTAGAGGAGGTTTCTTT. The J gene is TRBJ1-1, the V gene TRBV2; D unclear. V lost 7 bases and J 13 bases, leaving 16 bases between the germline ends. Germline V lookup: CDR1 SNHLY, CDR2 FYNNEI. This CDR3 region has 11 residues.

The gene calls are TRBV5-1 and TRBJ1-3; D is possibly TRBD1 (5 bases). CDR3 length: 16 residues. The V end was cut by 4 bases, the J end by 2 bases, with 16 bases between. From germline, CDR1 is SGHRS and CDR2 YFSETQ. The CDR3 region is CASSVKRGMAGNTIYF. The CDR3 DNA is TGCGCCAGCAGCGTAAAGAGGGGTATGGCTGGAAACACCATATATTTT.

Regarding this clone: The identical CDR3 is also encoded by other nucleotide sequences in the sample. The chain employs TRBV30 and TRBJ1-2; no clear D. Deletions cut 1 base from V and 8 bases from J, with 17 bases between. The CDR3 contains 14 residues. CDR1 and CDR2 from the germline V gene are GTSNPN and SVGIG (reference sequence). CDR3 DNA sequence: TGTGCCTGGAGTGAGACCCTGGGGTTGGGGGGCTACACCTTC. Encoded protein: CAWSETLGLGGYTF.

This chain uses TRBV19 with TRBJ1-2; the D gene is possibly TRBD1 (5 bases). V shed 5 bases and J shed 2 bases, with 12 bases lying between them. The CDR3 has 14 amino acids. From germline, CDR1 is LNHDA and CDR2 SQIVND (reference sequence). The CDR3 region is CASSYPGRNYGYTF. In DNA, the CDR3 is TGTGCCAGTAGTTACCCGGGACGGAACTATGGCTACACCTTC.

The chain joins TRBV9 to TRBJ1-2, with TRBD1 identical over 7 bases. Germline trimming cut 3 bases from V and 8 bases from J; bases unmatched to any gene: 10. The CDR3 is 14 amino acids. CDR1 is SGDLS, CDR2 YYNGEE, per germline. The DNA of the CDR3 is TGTGCCAGCAGCGGACAAAGACAGGGTTACGGCTACACCTTC. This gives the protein CASSGQRQGYGYTF.

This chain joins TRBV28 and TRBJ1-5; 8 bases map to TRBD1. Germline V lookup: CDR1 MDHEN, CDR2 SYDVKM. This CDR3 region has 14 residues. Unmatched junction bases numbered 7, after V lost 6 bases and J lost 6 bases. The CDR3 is CASRAGTGLQPQHF. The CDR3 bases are TGTGCCAGCAGGGCCGGGACAGGCCTTCAGCCCCAGCATTTT.

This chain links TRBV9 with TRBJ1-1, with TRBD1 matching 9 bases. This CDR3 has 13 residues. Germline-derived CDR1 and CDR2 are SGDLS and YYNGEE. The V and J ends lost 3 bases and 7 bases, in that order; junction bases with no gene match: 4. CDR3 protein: CASSGGTGIEAFF. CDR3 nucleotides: TGTGCCAGCAGCGGGGGGACAGGGATTGAAGCTTTCTTT.

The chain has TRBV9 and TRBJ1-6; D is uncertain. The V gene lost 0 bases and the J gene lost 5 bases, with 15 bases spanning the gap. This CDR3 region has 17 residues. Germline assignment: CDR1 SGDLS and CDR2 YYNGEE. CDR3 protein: CASSVGLVAGDNSPLHF. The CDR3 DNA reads TGTGCCAGCAGCGTAGGTCTAGTGGCAGGAGATAATTCACCCCTCCACTTT.

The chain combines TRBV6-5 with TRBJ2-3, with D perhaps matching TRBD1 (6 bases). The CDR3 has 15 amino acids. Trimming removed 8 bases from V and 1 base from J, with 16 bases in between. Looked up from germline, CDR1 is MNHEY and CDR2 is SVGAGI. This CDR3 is CASGGSSDRTDTQYF. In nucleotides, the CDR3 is TGTGCCAGCGGGGGCAGCTCCGATCGCACAGATACGCAGTATTTT.

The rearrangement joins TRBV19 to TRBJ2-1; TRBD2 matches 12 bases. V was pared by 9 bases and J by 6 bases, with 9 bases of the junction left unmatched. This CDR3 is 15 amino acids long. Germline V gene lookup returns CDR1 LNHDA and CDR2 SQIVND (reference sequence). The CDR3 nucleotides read TGTGCCAGCCGCCCCATGACTAGCGGGAGCAATGAGCAGTTCTTC. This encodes CASRPMTSGSNEQFF.

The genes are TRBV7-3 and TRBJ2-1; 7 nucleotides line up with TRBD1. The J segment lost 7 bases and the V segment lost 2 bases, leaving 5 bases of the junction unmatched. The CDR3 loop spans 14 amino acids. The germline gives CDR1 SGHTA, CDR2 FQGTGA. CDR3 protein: CASSLFPDRNEQFF. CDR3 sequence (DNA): TGTGCCAGCAGCTTATTCCCGGACAGGAATGAGCAGTTCTTC.